This entry lists 32 T cell receptor beta chains sequenced from one sample in a study of blood T cells in healthy people across ages. The authors ran a second PCR of about 7 to 11 cycles using a sample-barcoded 5' primer and a J-beta primer mix. TCRdb processed the 5' RACE reads anew with MiXCR; each CDR3 protein has one entry. The sample includes hundreds of thousands of distinct CDR3 sequences, around half of them seen just once. The specimen was blood. All receptors derive from an elderly man in good health.

This sequence joins TRBV11-1 and TRBJ2-7; unclear D gene. The V end lost 7 bases, the J end lost 3 bases, and 10 bases lay between the germline ends. In germline, CDR1 is SGHAT, CDR2 FQDESV (reference sequence). The CDR3 sequence is 12 residues long. The CDR3 nucleotides are TGTGCCAGCACCGCCCTCCGCTACGAGCAGTACTTC. Its translation: CASTALRYEQYF.

This rearrangement joins TRBV20-1 to TRBJ2-3; TRBD1 is a possible D gene (5 bases). The germline gives CDR1 DFQATT, CDR2 SNEGSKA (reference sequence). The CDR3 totals 15 residues. V shed 3 bases and J shed 1 base, with 14 bases lying between them. The CDR3 DNA reads TGCAGTGCTAGTCCTAAGGCAGGGCGCACAGATACGCAGTATTTT. This translates into CSASPKAGRTDTQYF.

The chain has TRBV7-2 and TRBJ2-2, with D uncertain. CDR3 length equals 12 residues. The germline V gene has CDR1 SGHTA and CDR2 FQGNSA. Trimming removed 6 bases from V and 4 bases from J, with 6 bases in between. The CDR3 spells CASSYITGELFF. The CDR3 DNA reads TGTGCCAGCAGTTACATCACCGGGGAGCTGTTTTTT.

The gene calls are TRBV12-3 or TRBV12-4 and TRBJ2-1, with 7 bases identical to TRBD2. This CDR3 comprises 14 residues. The ends lost 10 bases at V and 8 bases at J; junction bases unmatched: 14. The CDR3 is CANSGTNGIHEQFF. CDR3 DNA: TGTGCCAACAGCGGGACTAATGGAATCCATGAGCAGTTCTTC.

In the case of this clonotype: Being one base from a much bigger clone, this may be a read error. The J gene is TRBJ2-4, the V gene TRBV6-1; D is undetermined. V lost 6 bases and J lost 1, with 22 bases in between. The CDR3 totals 18 residues. The V gene's germline CDR1 is MNHNS and CDR2 SASEGT. The CDR3: CASSPRGRSVGAKNIQYF. CDR3 nucleotide sequence: TGTGCCAGCAGCCCTCGAGGACGCTCCGTGGGGGCCAAAAACATTCAGTACTTC.

A word on this clonotype: Relative to the germline gene, one junction end is altered; a read error may explain this. This sequence joins TRBV6-6 and TRBJ1-1; 7 positions match TRBD1. This CDR3 comprises 15 residues. From germline, CDR1 is MNHNY and CDR2 SVGAGI (reference sequence). CDR3 coding DNA: TGTGCCAGCAGCTTAATACAGGGGATGAACACTGAAGTTTTCTTT. Protein product: CASSLIQGMNTEVFF.

V gene TRBV10-3 combines with J gene TRBJ2-5; 8 positions agree with TRBD2. This CDR3 is 16 amino acids long. Losses at the gene ends were 5 bases for V and 1 base for J; bases not matched to a gene: 9. In germline, CDR1 is ENHRY, CDR2 SYGVKD. CDR3 in DNA: TGTGCCATCAGTTCTTTTAGCGGGATCCGCCAAGAGACCCAGTACTTC. Its protein product is CAISSFSGIRQETQYF.

This chain links TRBV13 with TRBJ1-1; D unclear. Germline CDR1 PRHDT, CDR2 FYEKMQ (reference sequence). V lost 5 bases, J lost 1 base, and 14 bases lay in between. This CDR3 region has 15 residues. DNA of the CDR3: TGTGCCAGCAGCCCCCGGGTCAGGACGAACACTGAAGCTTTCTTT. This sequence encodes CASSPRVRTNTEAFF.

This clonotype was picked up a small number of times. V is TRBV12-3 or TRBV12-4 and J is TRBJ2-3; D may match TRBD1 or TRBD2 (5 bases each). V was pared by 6 bases and J by 4 bases, with 17 bases between. The CDR3 length is 15 residues. The CDR3 DNA is TGTGCCAGCAGAATGGGACCCTCTGGCCCAGATACGCAGTATTTT. It yields the protein CASRMGPSGPDTQYF.

The chain joins TRBV7-9 to TRBJ1-5; D not resolved. The germline V and J ends were trimmed by 3 bases and 5 bases, with 8 bases remaining between them. The V gene's germline CDR1 is SEHNR and CDR2 FQNEAQ (reference sequence). The CDR3 extends over 13 amino acids. This CDR3 is CASSLNGDQPQHF. The CDR3 DNA is TGTGCCAGCAGCTTGAACGGCGATCAGCCCCAGCATTTT.

This clonotype showed up just a few times. The V and J genes are TRBV12-3 or TRBV12-4 and TRBJ2-1, with unresolved D. There are 13 residues in the CDR3. V gave up 5 bases and J gave up 8 bases, with 13 bases separating them. The CDR3 region is CASSPGPRDEQFF. The CDR3 region has the DNA TGTGCCAGCAGTCCCGGGCCTCGGGATGAGCAGTTCTTC.

The rearrangement uses TRBV20-1 and TRBJ1-5; D gene uncertain. CDR1 and CDR2 (germline): DFQATT, SNEGSKA (reference sequence). Trimming took off 3 bases at V and 0 bases at J, with 9 bases between the two ends. There are 14 residues in the CDR3. CDR3 DNA: TGCAGTGCTAGGAAGTCGCATAGCAATCAGCCCCAGCATTTT. It specifies CSARKSHSNQPQHF.

This chain's CDR3 is CAISVGQRVEQYF. In DNA, the CDR3 is TGTGCCATCAGTGTAGGACAGAGAGTCGAGCAGTACTTC. The chain combines TRBV10-3 with TRBJ2-7, with D tentatively TRBD1 (6 bases). V was shortened by 4 bases and J by 6 bases, with 13 bases between the two germline ends. There are 13 residues in the CDR3. CDR1 ENHRY and CDR2 SYGVKD come from the germline V gene.

This chain links TRBV7-3 with TRBJ1-1, with 10 nucleotides matching TRBD1. CDR3 size: 21 residues. With 1 base clipped from V and 4 bases from J, the junction kept 21 bases outside the gene matches. From germline, CDR1 is SGHTA and CDR2 FQGTGA. The CDR3 spells CASSLNPPQVGTGAKSTEAFF. The CDR3 DNA sequence: TGTGCCAGCAGCTTAAATCCCCCTCAAGTCGGGACAGGGGCGAAATCCACTGAAGCTTTCTTT.

V gene TRBV15 combines with J gene TRBJ2-1, with a tentative D call TRBD2 (6 bases). Trimming took 1 base from V and 8 from J, leaving 15 bases between them. Germline loops: CDR1 LNHNV, CDR2 YYDKDF (reference sequence). This CDR3 contains 15 residues. CDR3: CATSRVAGLHHEQFF. The CDR3 region has the DNA TGTGCCACCAGCAGAGTGGCGGGGTTGCATCATGAGCAGTTCTTC.

This clonotype was counted between two and nine times. This chain uses TRBV2 with TRBJ2-7; 8 bases agree with TRBD1. V shed 7 bases and J 5 bases; nucleotides not matched to a gene: 13. CDR3 length: 15 amino acids. CDR1 is SNHLY and CDR2 is FYNNEI in the germline V gene. The CDR3 here is CASTSDRGLYDEQYF. The CDR3 region has the DNA TGTGCCAGCACCTCCGACAGGGGACTCTACGACGAGCAGTACTTC.

This chain connects TRBV12-3 or TRBV12-4 to TRBJ1-1; no clear D gene. CDR3 length equals 15 residues. Trimming took off 1 base at V and 0 bases at J, with 9 bases between the two ends. The CDR3, as DNA: TGTGCCAGCAGTTTAGTGTCAGACATGAACACTGAAGCTTTCTTT. Protein product: CASSLVSDMNTEAFF.

The genes are TRBV18 and TRBJ1-1; TRBD1 agrees at 8 bases. Germline CDR1 KGHSH, CDR2 LQKENI. V gave up 5 bases and J gave up 1 base; unmatched junction bases: 6. This CDR3 is 15 amino acids long. The CDR3 loop is CASSGSGTGNTEAFF. The CDR3 nucleotides read TGTGCCAGCTCAGGTTCCGGGACAGGGAACACTGAAGCTTTCTTT.

The rearrangement joins TRBV6-5 to TRBJ2-5; the D gene is possibly TRBD1 (6 bases). The CDR3 consists of 14 residues. V was pared by 2 bases and J by 6 bases, with 13 bases between. CDR1 is MNHEY and CDR2 is SVGAGI in the germline V gene. The CDR3 loop reads CASSYGDQGKTQYF. The CDR3 nucleotides read TGTGCCAGCAGTTACGGAGATCAGGGGAAGACCCAGTACTTC.

This clonotype was seen only a few times. This sequence joins TRBV6-5 and TRBJ2-1; 7 bases fit TRBD1. V dropped 2 bases and J dropped 9; count of bases not matched to a gene: 7. Germline values: CDR1 MNHEY, CDR2 SVGAGI. CDR3 length: 14 amino acids. For the CDR3, the DNA is TGTGCCAGCAGTTACGTCGACAGGGCGACTGAGCAGTTCTTC. Translation: CASSYVDRATEQFF.

This chain connects TRBV7-2 to TRBJ2-2; 7 bases agree with TRBD1. Trimming at V came to 5 bases and at J to 6 bases, leaving 6 bases not matched to a gene. Germline CDR1 and CDR2: SGHTA and FQGNSA. The CDR3 is 14 residues long. DNA of the CDR3: TGTGCCAGCAGCCCGGGACAGAGACCCGGGGAGCTGTTTTTT. Its protein is CASSPGQRPGELFF.

This clonotype was picked up many times. This chain joins TRBV27 and TRBJ1-5; D not resolved. Germline V gene lookup returns CDR1 MNHEY and CDR2 SMNVEV (reference sequence). The CDR3 covers 13 residues. With 5 bases removed from V and 4 bases from J, the gap between germline ends came to 9 bases. CDR3 sequence (DNA): TGTGCCAGCAGTATCGTAGGGAATCAGCCCCAGCATTTT. Its translation: CASSIVGNQPQHF.

This chain connects TRBV7-2 to TRBJ2-1; D is possibly TRBD2 (5 bases). The CDR3 length is 13 residues. CDR1 and CDR2 from the germline V gene are SGHTA and FQGNSA. The ends were cut back, 3 bases at V and 5 bases at J, with 8 bases in the middle. CDR3 sequence (DNA): TGTGCCAGCAGCTTGGACTGGAACAATGAGCAGTTCTTC. Translating it yields CASSLDWNNEQFF.

This chain uses TRBV5-6 with TRBJ2-7; D not resolved. The CDR3 totals 13 residues. The germline V gene encodes CDR1 SGHDT and CDR2 YYEEEE. V lost 4 bases to trimming and J lost 7 bases, with 15 bases between them. CDR3 coding DNA: TGTGCCAGCAGCCCTGACACCTACGGGGAGCAGTACTTC. It codes for CASSPDTYGEQYF.

This rearrangement joins TRBV27 to TRBJ2-1; TRBD1 is a possible D gene (5 bases). Germline CDR1 MNHEY, CDR2 SMNVEV (reference sequence). The CDR3 extends over 14 amino acids. Trimming removed 2 bases at V and 6 bases at J, with 11 bases between. The CDR3 spells CASSLSRQGNEQFF. The CDR3 bases are TGTGCCAGCAGTTTAAGTCGGCAGGGCAATGAGCAGTTCTTC.

The chain joins TRBV20-1 to TRBJ1-2; tentative D call: TRBD1 (5 bases). The V gene's germline CDR1 is DFQATT and CDR2 SNEGSKA (reference sequence). The germline V and J ends were trimmed by 1 base and 0 bases, with 9 bases remaining between them. The CDR3 contains 14 residues. The CDR3 here is CSARGQFTNYGYTF. DNA of the CDR3: TGCAGTGCTAGAGGACAGTTCACTAACTATGGCTACACCTTC.

A few counts support this clonotype. The CDR3: CASSLERRPYNEQFF. The DNA of the CDR3 is TGTGCCAGCAGCTTAGAGCGTAGGCCTTACAATGAGCAGTTCTTC. The chain uses TRBV7-2 and TRBJ2-1, with D uncertain. Germline CDR1 SGHTA, CDR2 FQGNSA. The CDR3 loop spans 15 amino acids. Trimming stripped 1 base from V and 4 bases from J, with 11 bases between.

Regarding this clonotype: At one boundary the junction diverges from the germline segment, which might be a read error. This chain links TRBV29-1 with TRBJ2-1, with 12 bases lining up with TRBD2. The CDR3 is 14 amino acids. Germline V gene data show CDR1 as SQVTM and CDR2 as ANQGSEA. The CDR3 is CGVGTSGLGNEQFF. CDR3 DNA sequence: TGCGGCGTTGGGACTAGCGGGCTGGGGAATGAGCAGTTCTTC.

This chain links TRBV6-2 or TRBV6-3 with TRBJ1-5, with TRBD1 identical over 8 bases. Germline CDR1 reads MNHEY; CDR2 reads SVGEGT. The V and J ends lost 0 bases and 6 bases, in that order; junction bases with no gene match: 7. There are 16 residues in the CDR3. The CDR3 spells CASSYSLGQGSQPQHF. CDR3 nucleotides: TGTGCCAGCAGTTACTCGCTAGGACAGGGCAGTCAGCCCCAGCATTTT.

V is TRBV7-9 and J is TRBJ2-7; 8 bases are a match to TRBD1. V lost 5 bases and J lost 3; bases outside the gene matches: 9. The CDR3 is 15 amino acids. CDR1 is SEHNR and CDR2 is FQNEAQ in the germline V gene (reference sequence). The CDR3 loop reads CASSLGQASVYEQYF. DNA of the CDR3: TGTGCCAGCAGCCTGGGACAGGCGAGTGTCTACGAGCAGTACTTC.

Regarding this clonotype: This may stem from a read error, because a much larger clone lies one nucleotide away. The chain joins TRBV29-1 to TRBJ2-5, with D perhaps matching TRBD2 (6 bases). The CDR3 has 13 residues. The V gene's germline CDR1 is SQVTM and CDR2 ANQGSEA. This chain's CDR3 is CGISGALLETQYF. CDR3 nucleotide sequence: TGCGGCATTAGCGGAGCCCTGCTGGAGACCCAGTACTTC.

This chain links TRBV20-1 with TRBJ1-2; no clear D. Germline CDR1 reads DFQATT; CDR2 reads SNEGSKA (reference sequence). CDR3 length: 14 amino acids. Trimming took off 0 bases at V and 8 bases at J, with 16 bases between the two ends. DNA of the CDR3: TGCAGTGCTAGAGATAGTCGAACAGCAGAGGGCTACACCTTC. Translation: CSARDSRTAEGYTF.